Below, 25 T cell receptor beta chains from the same sample are listed, as sequenced in a study of CD8 T cells in Susac syndrome. An amount of RNA that ranged from about 0.45 to 1 ug was reverse transcribed with random hexamers. MiXCR was run by TCRdb on the immunoSEQ multiplex PCR reads, yielding one entry per CDR3 protein. Of fewer than 200,000 distinct CDR3 sequences in the sample, approximately 95% were seen once. Sequenced material: CD8+ T cells from PBMCs. All receptors derive from a human donor with multiple sclerosis.

The chain carries TRBV9 and TRBJ1-2, with D uncertain. Germline CDR1 and CDR2: SGDLS and YYNGEE. CDR3 size: 14 residues. The V gene lost 0 bases and the J gene lost 4 bases, with 10 bases spanning the gap. The CDR3 sequence: CASSVGAEGYGYTF. As DNA, the CDR3 is TGTGCCAGCAGCGTAGGGGCAGAGGGCTATGGCTACACCTTC.

In DNA form, the CDR3 reads TGTGCCAGCAGTCAACTAAGACAGAGGGGTGGTGACACTGAAGCTTTCTTT. Translation: CASSQLRQRGGDTEAFF. V is TRBV12-3 or TRBV12-4 and J is TRBJ1-1; D may be TRBD1 (5 bases). The CDR3 has 17 residues. Trimming left V 5 bases short and J 3 bases short, with 22 bases between.

In DNA form, the CDR3 reads TGTGCCAGCAGCTTAGTCCCCACCAACTCCTACGAGCAGTACTTC. It codes for CASSLVPTNSYEQYF. The chain has TRBV7-9 and TRBJ2-7; D is uncertain. CDR3 length: 15 residues. The V end was cut by 1 base, the J end by 0 bases, with 10 bases between. Germline V gene sequence: CDR1 SEHNR, CDR2 FQNEAQ (reference sequence).

The chain recombines TRBV13 with TRBJ1-3; perhaps TRBD1 as D (5 bases). The V and J ends lost 4 bases and 8 bases respectively, with 18 bases between them. This CDR3 comprises 15 residues. Germline CDR1 and CDR2: PRHDT and FYEKMQ (reference sequence). CDR3 DNA: TGTGCCAGCAGCTCCCGTTGGAGGGGCGGGTACACCATATATTTT. Encoded protein: CASSSRWRGGYTIYF.

This clonotype was detected only once. This chain uses TRBV11-2 with TRBJ2-7, with a weak D call TRBD1 (5 bases). Germline lookup yields CDR1 SGHAT and CDR2 FQNNGV. Trimming cost V 1 base and J 0 bases, with 10 bases left between them. CDR3 length: 15 residues. The DNA of the CDR3 is TGTGCCAGCAGCTTAGGGGGCAGGGCCTCCTACGAGCAGTACTTC. Its protein product is CASSLGGRASYEQYF.

The chain recombines TRBV20-1 with TRBJ2-7, with D perhaps matching TRBD1 (5 bases). Trimming shortened V by 2 bases and J by 0 bases, and 11 bases separated the two germline ends. The CDR3 extends over 14 amino acids. Germline V gene data show CDR1 as DFQATT and CDR2 as SNEGSKA (reference sequence). CDR3 bases: TGCAGTGCTAGAACAGGTCGGTCCTCCTACGAGCAGTACTTC. It yields the protein CSARTGRSSYEQYF.

Only one count was recorded for this clonotype. The V call is TRBV2, the J call TRBJ2-5, with 10 bases matching TRBD2. The V and J ends lost 3 bases and 4 bases, in that order; junction bases with no gene match: 14. Germline CDR1 is SNHLY and CDR2 is FYNNEI. The CDR3 contains 18 residues. The DNA of the CDR3 is TGTGCCAGCAGTGATAGTTTAGCGGGGGGATACGGGTCAGAGACCCAGTACTTC. Amino acids: CASSDSLAGGYGSETQYF.

This clonotype was counted a single time. This chain connects TRBV29-1 to TRBJ1-2; 7 nucleotides line up with TRBD1. The CDR3 loop spans 12 amino acids. Unmatched junction bases numbered 4, after V lost 4 bases and J lost 5 bases. Germline V lookup: CDR1 SQVTM, CDR2 ANQGSEA. The CDR3 DNA is TGCAGCGTTGCCGCAGGGGGATATGGCTACACCTTC. Protein: CSVAAGGYGYTF.

The CDR3 spells CSFQDGNSYEQYF. CDR3 in DNA: TGCAGCTTCCAGGACGGGAACTCCTACGAGCAGTACTTC. V usage is TRBV29-1 and J usage is TRBJ2-7; D is perhaps TRBD2 (5 bases). The germline V gene has CDR1 SQVTM and CDR2 ANQGSEA. This CDR3 has 13 amino acids. V shed 8 bases and J shed 0 bases, with 14 bases lying between them.

This clonotype was observed once. CDR3 DNA sequence: TGCGCCAGCAGCTTCTCTCAGGGCCTCCTCTACGAGCAGTACTTC. Its protein is CASSFSQGLLYEQYF. The J gene is TRBJ2-7, the V gene TRBV5-1; D may be TRBD1 (5 bases). With 2 bases removed from V and 3 bases from J, the gap between germline ends came to 15 bases. CDR1 is SGHRS, CDR2 YFSETQ, per germline. The CDR3 has 15 amino acids.

This clonotype has a single count. This sequence joins TRBV6-5 and TRBJ2-5, with no clear D. The CDR3 length is 14 residues. Germline V gives CDR1 MNHEY, CDR2 SVGAGI. Trimming stripped 1 base from V and 2 bases from J, with 8 bases between. The CDR3: CASSYFGEQETQYF. As DNA, the CDR3 is TGTGCCAGCAGTTACTTCGGAGAACAAGAGACCCAGTACTTC.

V gene TRBV29-1 combines with J gene TRBJ2-7; D is perhaps TRBD1 (5 bases). Trimming shortened V by 7 bases and J by 3 bases, and 13 bases separated the two germline ends. Germline loops: CDR1 SQVTM, CDR2 ANQGSEA. The CDR3 consists of 12 residues. This CDR3 is CSGLDILYEQYF. In DNA form, the CDR3 reads TGCAGCGGGCTGGACATACTCTACGAGCAGTACTTC.

The gene calls are TRBV11-3 and TRBJ1-1, with unresolved D. CDR3 length: 13 amino acids. Trimming stripped 1 base from V and 0 bases from J, with 3 bases between. Germline V gives CDR1 SGHNT, CDR2 YENEEA. This CDR3 reads CASSLGMNTEAFF. The CDR3 DNA reads as TGTGCCAGCAGCTTAGGTATGAACACTGAAGCTTTCTTT.

DNA of the CDR3: TGTGCCAGCAGGCCTAATAGCAATCAGCCCCAGCATTTT. It is translated as CASRPNSNQPQHF. The chain employs TRBV27 and TRBJ1-5, with D unresolved. Germline V gives CDR1 MNHEY, CDR2 SMNVEV (reference sequence). With 6 bases removed from V and 0 bases from J, the gap between germline ends came to 6 bases. This CDR3 spans 13 amino acids.

V gene TRBV5-4 combines with J gene TRBJ2-5, with D tentatively TRBD1 (6 bases). This CDR3 has 13 residues. Germline V lookup: CDR1 SGHNT, CDR2 YYREEE (reference sequence). The V end was cut by 7 bases, the J end by 2 bases, with 12 bases between. CDR3 region: CASGRTDQETQYF. As DNA, the CDR3 is TGTGCCAGCGGACGGACAGATCAAGAGACCCAGTACTTC.

The rearrangement uses TRBV2 and TRBJ1-1, with a tentative D call TRBD1 (5 bases). The V gene lost 6 bases and the J gene lost 8 bases, with 25 bases spanning the gap. The length of the CDR3 is 16 residues. Germline lookup yields CDR1 SNHLY and CDR2 FYNNEI. CDR3 region: CASRFHKGPLRSEAFF. For the CDR3, the DNA is TGTGCCAGCAGATTTCATAAGGGGCCCCTCCGGTCGGAAGCTTTCTTT.

The chain joins TRBV7-3 to TRBJ1-6; D is ambiguous. Looked up from germline, CDR1 is SGHTA and CDR2 is FQGTGA. There are 13 residues in the CDR3. V gave up 2 bases and J gave up 5 bases, with 4 bases separating them. In DNA form, the CDR3 reads TGTGCCAGCAGCTTATTTGATAATTCACCCCTCCACTTT. It codes for CASSLFDNSPLHF.

The genes are TRBV24-1 and TRBJ1-5; D might be TRBD1 (6 bases). Germline V CDR1 and CDR2: KGHDR, SFDVKD. The CDR3 is 18 residues long. V lost 8 bases and J lost 4, with 26 bases in between. CDR3 in DNA: TGTGCCACCACCCTCGCTCGCGCGGCGGGACAATCAAATCAGCCCCAGCATTTT. Amino acids: CATTLARAAGQSNQPQHF.

The rearrangement joins TRBV24-1 to TRBJ2-2, with D uncertain. With 5 bases removed from V and 0 bases from J, the gap between germline ends came to 9 bases. Germline V gene lookup returns CDR1 KGHDR and CDR2 SFDVKD. This CDR3 contains 15 residues. The CDR3 here is CATSATIANTGELFF. CDR3 nucleotides: TGTGCCACCAGTGCGACGATCGCGAACACCGGGGAGCTGTTTTTT.

The chain has TRBV7-9 and TRBJ1-1, with 7 bases that match TRBD1. V lost 5 bases to trimming and J lost 8 bases; unmatched junction nucleotides: 5. The CDR3 totals 12 residues. Germline CDR1 SEHNR, CDR2 FQNEAQ (reference sequence). In nucleotides, the CDR3 is TGTGCCAGCAGCGAAGACAGGGCGGAAGCTTTCTTT. This encodes CASSEDRAEAFF.

This clonotype was seen a single time. As DNA, the CDR3 is TGCAGCGTTGTCCTCGGGAGTCCGAACACCGGGGAGCTGTTTTTT. This codes for CSVVLGSPNTGELFF. The rearrangement joins TRBV29-1 to TRBJ2-2; a weak D match, TRBD2 (6 bases). V was trimmed by 4 bases and J by 0 bases, leaving 12 bases between them. The germline V gene has CDR1 SQVTM and CDR2 ANQGSEA. This CDR3 comprises 15 residues.

This sequence joins TRBV3-1 and TRBJ2-5; 14 bases align to TRBD2. This CDR3 has 16 residues. V was clipped by 1 base and J by 5 bases; unmatched bases: 3. Germline CDR1 is LGHDT and CDR2 is YNNKEL (reference sequence). CDR3 coding DNA: TGTGCCAGCAGCCAAGGACTAGCGGGAGGGCCGGAGACCCAGTACTTC. Translated: CASSQGLAGGPETQYF.

The V and J genes are TRBV7-9 and TRBJ2-1; 9 bases agree with TRBD2. This CDR3 has 17 amino acids. Per the germline V gene, CDR1 is SEHNR and CDR2 is FQNEAQ (reference sequence). The ends lost 4 bases at V and 3 bases at J; junction bases unmatched: 10. CDR3 sequence reads: CASSSSAAGGYYNEQFF. In DNA form, the CDR3 reads TGTGCCAGCAGCTCCTCTGCGGCGGGAGGGTACTACAATGAGCAGTTCTTC.

The chain couples TRBV9 to TRBJ2-7; 8 bases map to TRBD1. This CDR3 region has 15 residues. Germline lookup yields CDR1 SGDLS and CDR2 YYNGEE. J was trimmed by 2 bases and V by 1 base; bases with no gene match: 5. CDR3 DNA sequence: TGTGCCAGCAGCGTATCGACAGGGGCTACCTACGAGCAGTACTTC. It specifies CASSVSTGATYEQYF.

The chain combines TRBV10-3 with TRBJ2-7; 8 bases align to TRBD1. With 0 bases clipped from V and 2 bases from J, the junction kept 3 bases outside the gene matches. The germline V gene encodes CDR1 ENHRY and CDR2 SYGVKD. CDR3 length: 15 residues. The CDR3 DNA reads as TGTGCCATCAGTGAGTCACAGGGGGTCCCCTACGAGCAGTACTTC. This gives the protein CAISESQGVPYEQYF.